A selection of T cell receptor beta chains follows, all from one sample in a study of cytomegalovirus exposure and HLA in healthy donors. The data were produced by immunoSEQ multiplex PCR, yet TCRdb's version contains in-frame clones alone and is incomplete. The sample carries about 88,000 clones, 84% recorded once. The sequencing input was PBMCs. These receptors all stem from a young woman in good health and CMV-seropositive. The CDR3 runs from the conserved cysteine through the conserved F or W. The D gene is left open where the match is weak. Clone size is shown for a subset of rows, as once, few, many or a class of expanded clone.

>TRBJ2-1|TRBV9|-|TRBD2
TGTGCCAGCAGCCCGAGGGACGAGACTAGCGGGGGACGTCTTGGTGAGCAGTTCTTC
CASSPRDETSGGRLGEQFF
>TRBJ1-1|TRBV2|-|-
TGTGCCAGCAGTGAAAGGAGGACCACGGGGACTGAAGCTTTCTTT
CASSERRTTGTEAFF
>TRBJ2-5|TRBV7-8|-|TRBD2
TGTGCCAGCAGCTTAGCCCCCCCGGGGGGGATAGAGACCCAGTACTTC
CASSLAPPGGIETQYF
>TRBJ1-6|TRBV7-8|-|-
TGTGCCAGCAGCCGTGGACAGTATTATAATTCACCCCTCCACTTT
CASSRGQYYNSPLHF
>TRBJ2-3|TRBV30|-|TRBD1
TGTGCCTGGAGTGTACCGGACAGGTTTGCAGATACGCAGTATTTT
CAWSVPDRFADTQYF
>TRBJ2-1|TRBV30|-|TRBD1
TGTGCCTGGAATAGGGACAGCTCCTACAATGAGCAGTTCTTC
CAWNRDSSYNEQFF
>TRBJ1-3|TRBV19|-|TRBD1
TGTGCCAGTAGCACAGGGGGCAACGGAAACACCATATATTTT
CASSTGGNGNTIYF
>TRBJ1-2|TRBV7-2|-|-
TGTGCCAGCAGCTTAGAGTCAGGGGTGTTGGACTATGGCTACACCTTC
CASSLESGVLDYGYTF
>TRBJ2-5|TRBV5-1|-|TRBD2
TGCGCCAGCAGGCTAGCGGGGGAGGAGACCCAGTACTTC
CASRLAGEETQYF
>TRBJ1-5|TRBV6-1|-|TRBD1
TGTGCCAGCAGCTTGGGACAGGGGGCCACTCAGCCCCAGCATTTT
CASSLGQGATQPQHF
>TRBJ1-1|TRBV18|-|-
TGTGCCAGCTCATTCGGGTCAGCTCCCTTCACTGAAGCTTTCTTT
CASSFGSAPFTEAFF
>TRBJ1-6|TRBV7-9|-|-
TGTGCCAGCAGCTTAGGGCCCCCCCTCCACTTT
CASSLGPPLHF
>TRBJ2-1|TRBV21-1|-|-
TGTGCCAGCAGCAAAGCCTGCAGCGGGGGGGTCAACCATGAGCAGTTCTTC
CASSKACSGGVNHEQFF
>TRBJ1-4|TRBV30|-|TRBD1
TGTGCCTGTTCGGGACAGGGAGGTGAAAAACTGTTTTTT
CACSGQGGEKLFF
>TRBJ2-1|TRBV18|-|TRBD2
TGTGCCAGCTCACCGCTGGCGGGGGGGCTGCGTAACAATGAGCAGTTCTTC
CASSPLAGGLRNNEQFF
>TRBJ2-1|TRBV5-1|-|-
TGCGCCAGCAGCCTGGGAGGGGGGGGCCTTCGGGATGAGCAGTTCTTC
CASSLGGGGLRDEQFF
>TRBJ2-3|TRBV4-3|once|TRBD1
TGCGCCAGCAGCCAAGAGACAGGGGGTGTTACAGATACGCAGTATTTT
CASSQETGGVTDTQYF
>TRBJ2-3|TRBV2|-|-
TGTGCCAGCATCACGGGGATCAGCACAGATACGCAGTATTTT
CASITGISTDTQYF
>TRBJ1-5|TRBV2|few|-
TGTGCCAGCAGTGATTTGGCAGGCACCCTGGCCCAGCATTTT
CASSDLAGTLAQHF
>TRBJ2-3|TRBV5-1|-|TRBD2
TGCGCCAGCAGCTTGTCGGCTAGCGGGGTTGCAGATACGCAGTATTTT
CASSLSASGVADTQYF
>TRBJ2-7|TRBV11-1|once|-
TGTGCCAGCAGCTTAGGGACAGAGACCTACGAGCAGTACTTC
CASSLGTETYEQYF
>TRBJ2-7|TRBV6-5|once|TRBD2
TGTGCCAGCAGTTATTCTACAGGCGGGGGCTCCTACGAGCAGTACTTC
CASSYSTGGGSYEQYF
>TRBJ1-1|TRBV6-1|-|TRBD1
TGTGCCAGCAGGGAACAGGGGGAGAACACTGAAGCTTTCTTT
CASREQGENTEAFF
>TRBJ2-7|TRBV2|few|-
TGTGCCAGCAGAGTAGCCTGGCAGGGCAGATACGAGCAGTACTTC
CASRVAWQGRYEQYF
>TRBJ1-6|TRBV18|-|-
TGTGCCAGCTCACCGCGATGGGAGGAAGGGCCCTCGGAGGTTATCCACTTT
CASSPRWEEGPSEVIHF
>TRBJ1-2|TRBV6-6|-|TRBD1
TGTGCCAGCAGTTCCACCGGGACAGGGTCTGACTACACCTTC
CASSSTGTGSDYTF
>TRBJ2-7|TRBV18|once|TRBD1
TGTGCCAGCTCACAAACTCAGCTGGGACAGGGGTCTGGCCACGAGCAGTACTTC
CASSQTQLGQGSGHEQYF
>TRBJ2-1|TRBV5-4|once|-
TGTGCCAGCAGCTTCGACAGGAATGAGCAGTTCTTC
CASSFDRNEQFF
>TRBJ2-7|TRBV7-8|-|TRBD1
TGTGCCAGCAGCTTAGAGACAGGGAGTAGGGACGAGCAGTACTTC
CASSLETGSRDEQYF
>TRBJ2-5|TRBV30|-|-
TGTGCCTGGAGTTCTATGGTCGGGGAGACCCAGTACTTC
CAWSSMVGETQYF
>TRBJ2-4|TRBV19|-|-
TGTGCCAGTACGTCGGAGGGCATTCAGTACTTC
CASTSEGIQYF
>TRBJ2-3|TRBV18|few|TRBD2
TGTGCCAGCTCACCAGTCTCGTCTATGCGGGGGGGCCTAGATACGCAGTATTTT
CASSPVSSMRGGLDTQYF
>TRBJ1-1|TRBV28|-|TRBD1
TGTGCCACCAAACAGGGGGGGAACACTGAAGCTTTCTTT
CATKQGGNTEAFF
>TRBJ2-2|TRBV6-5|-|-
TGTGCCAGCAGTTACGAGGGTACCGGGGAGCTGTTTTTT
CASSYEGTGELFF
>TRBJ2-7|TRBV4-1|-|-
TGCGCCAGCAGCCCCCCAGGCCGGGGGAACTACGAGCAGTACTTC
CASSPPGRGNYEQYF
>TRBJ1-1|TRBV5-1|-|-
TGCGCCAGCAGCTTGGGACAGAGTAGGGACACTGAAGCTTTCTTT
CASSLGQSRDTEAFF
>TRBJ1-2|TRBV6-6|few|-
TGTGCCAGCAGTTACTCGGAAGGGGCTGGCTACACCTTC
CASSYSEGAGYTF
>TRBJ1-5|TRBV19|few|TRBD1
TGTGCCAGTAGCCTGGACAGGGAGGGCAATCAGCCCCAGCATTTT
CASSLDREGNQPQHF
>TRBJ1-2|TRBV6-5|-|-
TGTGCCAGCACCCCGGGCAGGGCTGAGGGCTACACCTTC
CASTPGRAEGYTF
>TRBJ2-3|TRBV27|-|-
TGTGCCAGCAGCTTCCTACGGGGAGATACGCAGTATTTT
CASSFLRGDTQYF
>TRBJ2-5|TRBV4-2|-|TRBD1
TGTGCCAGCAGCCAAACAGGGGGCTGGGAGACCCAGTACTTC
CASSQTGGWETQYF
>TRBJ2-3|TRBV30|-|-
TGTGCCTGGAGTGTTAAGGGGGCAGATACGCAGTATTTT
CAWSVKGADTQYF
>TRBJ1-2|TRBV11-2|-|-
TGTGCCAGCAGCTCGCCCGCAGGCTTAGCTAACTATGGCTACACCTTC
CASSSPAGLANYGYTF
>TRBJ2-3|TRBV6-1|-|-
TGTGCCAGCAGTGAATCCCAGCGTAATACGCAGTATTTT
CASSESQRNTQYF
>TRBJ1-1|TRBV25-1|-|-
TGTGCCAGCAGTGGGAGCAGCCTGAACACTGAAGCTTTCTTT
CASSGSSLNTEAFF
>TRBJ1-6|TRBV20-1|-|-
TGCAGTGCTAGCGGTTCACCCCTCCACTTT
CSASGSPLHF
>TRBJ1-5|TRBV7-9|-|-
TGTGCCAGCAGCTTGAAGGGAGGAGATCAGCCCCAGCATTTT
CASSLKGGDQPQHF
>TRBJ1-1|TRBV14|-|-
TGTGCCAGCAGTTTGCAGGGGAGTACTGAAGCTTTCTTT
CASSLQGSTEAFF